The 21 T cell receptor beta chains below all came from one sample that was sequenced in a study of PD-1 blockade in classical Hodgkin lymphoma (TCRdb year 2020). Library method: the immunoSEQ multiplex PCR assay. Sourced from immuneACCESS, this table was stored by TCRdb with only in-frame sequences that have V and J called. A share of the clones is absent; for the studies checked, an unresolved V gene accounts for under half, and the remainder has no known explanation. The sample table shows fewer than 55,000 clones, and roughly 78% are seen once. The ten most abundant clones make up more than 35% of the sample. The time point label, read with the paper, signifies: cycle 4 day 1 (C4D1), after 5 to 7 weeks of nivolumab. Every trial patient had relapsed following autologous stem cell transplantation, and prior brentuximab vedotin exposure was what differed among cohorts A, B and C. Sequencing was performed on peripheral blood mononuclear cells (PBMCs), taken before the fourth cycle of nivolumab. Receptors originate from a human donor with classical Hodgkin lymphoma.

V is TRBV6-5 and J is TRBJ1-6; 7 positions agree with TRBD1. J was trimmed by 8 bases and V by 6 bases; bases with no gene match: 7. The length of the CDR3 is 14 residues. CDR1 is MNHEY, CDR2 SVGAGI, per germline. The CDR3 reads CASSRNQGDSPLHF. DNA of the CDR3: TGTGCCAGCAGCCGGAACCAGGGGGATTCACCCCTCCACTTT.

This clone showed up just a few times. V and J are TRBV4-3 and TRBJ1-1; 8 nucleotides agree with TRBD1. V was pared by 1 base and J by 4 bases, with 8 bases of the junction left unmatched. The V gene's germline CDR1 is LGHNA and CDR2 YSLEER. This CDR3 spans 16 amino acids. The chain's CDR3 is CASSQVGAGGITEAFF. The CDR3 region has the DNA TGCGCCAGCAGCCAAGTTGGGGCAGGGGGCATCACTGAAGCTTTCTTT.

V usage is TRBV19 and J usage is TRBJ2-1; D remains unclear. Between the trimmed V and J ends, which lost 0 bases and 7 bases, there was a span of 13 bases. The CDR3 extends over 15 amino acids. Germline-derived CDR1 and CDR2 are LNHDA and SQIVND (reference sequence). CDR3 DNA: TGTGCCAGTAGTATAGACGCCATCGATGGGAATGAGCAGTTCTTC. Its translation: CASSIDAIDGNEQFF.

The chain couples TRBV16 to TRBJ2-3, with D unresolved. Germline lookup yields CDR1 KGHSY and CDR2 FQNENV. Trimming took off 0 bases at V and 4 bases at J, with 8 bases between the two ends. CDR3 length: 14 residues. The CDR3 loop reads CASSQSDASDTQYF. The CDR3 DNA reads TGTGCCAGCAGCCAATCTGACGCTTCAGATACGCAGTATTTT.

The genes are TRBV5-1 and TRBJ2-3; D is unclear. Trimming took 1 base from V and 10 from J, leaving 7 bases between them. Germline assignment: CDR1 SGHRS and CDR2 YFSETQ. The CDR3 has 11 residues. The CDR3 loop reads CASSLTNAQYF. As DNA, the CDR3 is TGCGCCAGCAGCTTGACCAATGCGCAGTATTTT.

The chain is built from TRBV19 and TRBJ2-7, with 10 bases that match TRBD1. V shed 1 base and J 7 bases; nucleotides not matched to a gene: 1. The CDR3 spans 13 residues. Per the germline V gene, CDR1 is LNHDA and CDR2 is SQIVND (reference sequence). For the CDR3, the DNA is TGTGCCAGTAGTATAGGGACAGGGGGAGAGCAGTACTTC. Translated, it gives CASSIGTGGEQYF.

Worth noting for this clone: The sample carries other DNA sequences with the same CDR3. V gene TRBV5-4 combines with J gene TRBJ1-2; D gene uncertain. This CDR3 is built from 12 residues. V was clipped by 0 bases and J by 4 bases, with 4 bases between them. Germline CDR1 SGHNT, CDR2 YYREEE (reference sequence). As DNA, the CDR3 is TGTGCCAGCAGCTTGGACAGCTATGGCTACACCTTC. Translating it yields CASSLDSYGYTF.

This chain connects TRBV7-6 to TRBJ2-3, with 7 positions matching TRBD2. The CDR3 consists of 19 residues. V was pared by 2 bases and J by 1 base, with 15 bases of the junction left unmatched. Germline V CDR1 and CDR2: SGHVS, FNYEAQ. This CDR3 is CASSLFGSSGGGGTDTQYF. For the CDR3, the DNA is TGTGCCAGCAGCTTATTTGGATCTTCGGGGGGAGGAGGCACAGATACGCAGTATTTT.

The chain joins TRBV18 to TRBJ1-1, with 7 positions matching TRBD1. Germline V gives CDR1 KGHSH, CDR2 LQKENI. This CDR3 is built from 14 residues. After removal of 3 bases from V and 6 bases from J, the junction contained 7 bases not matched to a gene. The CDR3 here is CASSPHGTVSEAFF. CDR3 DNA sequence: TGTGCCAGCTCACCTCACGGGACAGTTTCTGAAGCTTTCTTT.

This clone showed up just a few times. The chain joins TRBV7-8 to TRBJ1-2; 9 nucleotides agree with TRBD1. The CDR3 is made up of 17 amino acids. CDR1 SGHVS and CDR2 FQNEAQ come from the germline V gene. The junction had 13 bases not matched to a gene; V was cut back by 5 bases and J by 3 bases. CDR3 DNA sequence: TGTGCCAGCAGCGCGAGTGGGACAGGGACATCAGACTATGGCTACACCTTC. This translates into CASSASGTGTSDYGYTF. Together with reference TRBV7-8 and TRBJ1-2, the CDR3 gives the full variable domain: GAGVSQSPRYKVAKRGQDVALRCDPISGHVSLFWYQQALGQGPEFLTYFQNEAQLDKSGLPSDRFFAERPEGSVSTLKIQRTQQEDSAVYLCASSASGTGTSDYGYTFGSGTRLTVV.

Ten or more counts support this clone. The chain recombines TRBV11-3 with TRBJ1-2; TRBD1 matches at 7 bases. CDR3 length equals 18 residues. Germline CDR1 reads SGHNT; CDR2 reads YENEEA. Trimming took 0 bases from V and 1 from J; bases not matched to a gene: 11. In nucleotides, the CDR3 is TGTGCCAGCAGCTTAGATCAGGGGGGTAGCACCCGTAACTATGGCTACACCTTC. It specifies CASSLDQGGSTRNYGYTF.

V and J are TRBV6-1 and TRBJ2-5, with D unresolved. Germline assignment: CDR1 MNHNS and CDR2 SASEGT. The V end was cut by 2 bases, the J end by 4 bases, with 8 bases between. CDR3 length equals 13 residues. CDR3 DNA: TGTGCCAGCAGTGAACGTGGCATAGAGACCCAGTACTTC. Its translation is CASSERGIETQYF.

The chain has TRBV13 and TRBJ1-6; 9 bases agree with TRBD1. Per germline, CDR1 PRHDT and CDR2 FYEKMQ (reference sequence). The CDR3 loop spans 14 amino acids. The V gene end was trimmed by 8 bases and the J gene end by 4 bases; junction bases not matched to a gene: 3. Written as DNA, the CDR3 is TGTGCCAGCCAGGGACAGGGTTATAATTCACCCCTCCACTTT. Translated, it gives CASQGQGYNSPLHF.

The J gene is TRBJ2-5, the V gene TRBV18; D ambiguous. The CDR3 has 13 residues. V lost 3 bases to trimming and J lost 5 bases, with 10 bases between them. Germline lookup yields CDR1 KGHSH and CDR2 LQKENI. CDR3 sequence: CASSPDLTETQYF. In DNA form, the CDR3 reads TGTGCCAGCTCACCTGACTTGACGGAGACCCAGTACTTC.

This chain uses TRBV10-3 with TRBJ1-1; D perhaps matches TRBD1 (6 bases). Looked up from germline, CDR1 is ENHRY and CDR2 is SYGVKD. V lost 2 bases and J lost 5, with 12 bases in between. The CDR3 is 14 residues long. The CDR3 coding sequence is TGTGCCATCAGTGAGGAGGGGGGCCGGACTGAAGCTTTCTTT. Protein: CAISEEGGRTEAFF.

The V gene is TRBV18, the J gene TRBJ1-1; 7 nucleotides agree with TRBD1. V lost 4 bases, J lost 6 bases, and 8 bases stayed unmatched. Germline CDR1 and CDR2: KGHSH and LQKENI. This CDR3 comprises 14 residues. CDR3 region: CASSLETGVSEAFF. CDR3 nucleotides: TGTGCCAGCTCACTAGAAACAGGGGTTTCTGAAGCTTTCTTT.

The chain combines TRBV5-1 with TRBJ1-6; weak D call: TRBD1 (5 bases). Between the trimmed V and J ends, which lost 0 bases and 8 bases, there was a span of 15 bases. CDR1 SGHRS and CDR2 YFSETQ come from the germline V gene. This CDR3 region has 16 residues. DNA for the CDR3: TGCGCCAGCAGCTTGGAGTATAGGGGCACGGATTCACCCCTCCACTTT. Translating it yields CASSLEYRGTDSPLHF.

This clone occurred a few times. The chain joins TRBV4-3 to TRBJ2-7; a weak D match, TRBD1 (5 bases). Germline V CDR1 and CDR2: LGHNA, YSLEER. This CDR3 has 14 residues. Between the trimmed V and J ends, which lost 0 bases and 4 bases, there was a span of 10 bases. The CDR3 is CASSQEARVYEQYF. The CDR3 bases are TGCGCCAGCAGCCAAGAAGCCAGGGTTTACGAGCAGTACTTC.

J is TRBJ1-3 and V is TRBV28, with D perhaps TRBD1 (5 bases). Germline-derived CDR1 and CDR2 are MDHEN and SYDVKM. The germline V and J ends were trimmed by 4 bases and 0 bases, with 10 bases remaining between them. The CDR3 has 15 residues. CDR3 coding DNA: TGTGCCAGCAGTTCTCAAGGGGTCTCTGGAAACACCATATATTTT. It yields the protein CASSSQGVSGNTIYF. The full variable domain, rest sourced from reference TRBV28 and TRBJ1-3, is DVKVTQSSRYLVKRTGEKVFLECVQDMDHENMFWYRQDPGLGLRLIYFSYDVKMKEKGDIPEGYSVSREKKERFSLILESASTNQTSMYLCASSSQGVSGNTIYFGEGSWLTVV.

The V gene is TRBV5-1, the J gene TRBJ2-4; TRBD1 is a possible D gene (7 bases). Trimming took 4 bases from V and 2 from J, leaving 13 bases between them. The germline CDR1 and CDR2 sequences are SGHRS and YFSETQ. This CDR3 is built from 15 residues. CDR3 nucleotides: TGCGCCAGCAGCCCGGACAGGACTACCAAAAACATTCAGTACTTC. Protein: CASSPDRTTKNIQYF.

The chain links TRBV6-6 to TRBJ1-6; D gene unclear. Trimming removed 6 bases from V and 7 bases from J, with 10 bases in between. Germline CDR1 is MNHNY and CDR2 is SVGAGI (reference sequence). The CDR3 runs to 13 residues. Here the CDR3 reads CASRAAVNSPLHF. In nucleotides, the CDR3 is TGTGCCAGCAGGGCAGCCGTCAATTCACCCCTCCACTTT.